The 6 T cell receptor beta chains below were found in one sample sequenced in a study of blood T cell repertoires in COVID-19. The data were produced by immunoSEQ multiplex PCR, yet TCRdb's version contains in-frame clones alone and is incomplete. The sample has fewer than 250,000 clones; approximately 81% are singletons. Sequencing used PBMCs or T cells enriched from blood (not recorded which). The receptors come from a woman in her forties or fifties with acute COVID-19.

The V gene is TRBV24-1, the J gene TRBJ1-4; D remains ambiguous. This CDR3 is 12 amino acids long. Germline CDR1 reads KGHDR; CDR2 reads SFDVKD. The ends were cut back, 4 bases at V and 7 bases at J, with 6 bases in the middle. The CDR3 reads CATSDLGEKLFF. The CDR3 nucleotides read TGTGCCACCAGTGACCTCGGTGAAAAACTGTTTTTT.

The rearrangement links TRBV6-5 to TRBJ1-6, with a weak D call TRBD1 (5 bases). Trimming removed 6 bases from V and 9 bases from J, with 15 bases in between. Germline V gives CDR1 MNHEY, CDR2 SVGAGI. The CDR3 has 14 amino acids. The CDR3 reads CASRRDSLGSPLHF. Here the CDR3 DNA reads TGTGCCAGCAGGCGAGACAGCCTGGGTTCACCCCTCCACTTT.

The chain joins TRBV18 to TRBJ1-3, with no clear D. Germline V gives CDR1 KGHSH, CDR2 LQKENI. The V gene lost 3 bases and the J gene lost 2 bases, with 11 bases spanning the gap. The CDR3 has 15 amino acids. This CDR3 is CASSPGRQAGNTIYF. CDR3 nucleotides: TGTGCCAGCTCACCGGGGAGACAAGCTGGAAACACCATATATTTT. The variable domain in full, completed from reference TRBV18 and TRBJ1-3, reads NAGVMQNPRHLVRRRGQEARLRCSPMKGHSHVYWYRQLPEEGLKFMVYLQKENIIDESGMPKERFSAEFPKEGPSILRIQQVVRGDSAAYFCASSPGRQAGNTIYFGEGSWLTVV.

This clone was seen a handful of times. The chain is built from TRBV6-5 and TRBJ2-7; D may be TRBD2 (5 bases). With 2 bases removed from V and 4 bases from J, the gap between germline ends came to 15 bases. CDR3 length equals 15 residues. Germline loops: CDR1 MNHEY, CDR2 SVGAGI. CDR3 residues: CASSYDLTGKYEQYF. CDR3 in DNA: TGTGCCAGCAGTTACGATCTTACGGGAAAATACGAGCAGTACTTC.

The J gene is TRBJ1-2, the V gene TRBV7-2, with 9 nucleotides matching TRBD1. V lost 1 base to trimming and J lost 4 bases; unmatched junction nucleotides: 10. Germline CDR1 is SGHTA and CDR2 is FQGNSA. The CDR3 covers 17 residues. The CDR3 coding sequence is TGTGCCAGCAGCTTAGGTGGGGGGACAGGGATGGGCTATGGCTACACCTTC. The encoded protein is CASSLGGGTGMGYGYTF.

V usage is TRBV6-5 and J usage is TRBJ1-5, with D unclear. The CDR3 spans 15 residues. Deletions cut 7 bases from V and 1 base from J, with 14 bases between. CDR1 MNHEY and CDR2 SVGAGI come from the germline V gene. The CDR3 here is CASNLSGRSNQPQHF. The CDR3 bases are TGTGCCAGCAACCTTTCGGGGAGGAGCAATCAGCCCCAGCATTTT.